These T cell receptor beta chains were read from a single sample in a study of CD8+CD57+ T cells in acquired aplastic anemia. TCRdb analysed the reads with MiXCR anew, one entry per CDR3 protein. The data show 55,000 to 80,000 distinct CDR3 sequences, 45% to 55% seen once. Sequenced: sorted CD4+, CD8+, or CD8+CD57+ T cells (not recorded which) from PBMCs. The receptors were sampled from a human donor in good health, serving as a control. CDR3s include the opening cysteine and the closing phenylalanine or tryptophan. The D gene is left open where the match is weak. Rows give clone size only sometimes, using once, few, many, or a class for an expanded clone.

CDR3nt	CDR3aa	j_gene	d_gene	abundance	v_gene
TGTGCCACCAGTGACTCGACAGGGAGCTACACCTTC	CATSDSTGSYTF	TRBJ1-2	TRBD1	.	TRBV24-1
TGTGCCACCAGCAGAGATAACCCCAACTCTGGAAACACCATATATTTT	CATSRDNPNSGNTIYF	TRBJ1-3	.	.	TRBV15
TGTGCCAGCAGCCTACGCCGGAGAGGAGAGACCCAGTACTTC	CASSLRRRGETQYF	TRBJ2-5	.	few	TRBV7-8
TGTGCCAGCAGGGAACAGGGCTCTGGGGCCAACGTCCTGACTTTC	CASREQGSGANVLTF	TRBJ2-6	.	.	TRBV2
TGTGCCAGTAGTGGCGGGGACGCCGGGGAGCTGTTTTTT	CASSGGDAGELFF	TRBJ2-2	.	many	TRBV19
TGTGCCAGCAGTTACTCGCTGACGGGGTCTCTCGATGAGCAGTTCTTC	CASSYSLTGSLDEQFF	TRBJ2-1	.	many	TRBV6-5
TGTGCCAGTAGTACCGGGACAGGGGTTTCCTACAATGAGCAGTTCTTC	CASSTGTGVSYNEQFF	TRBJ2-1	TRBD1	.	TRBV19
TGTGCCAGCAGTGAAGGATCCTGGGGAGCGCATTCACCCCTCCACTTT	CASSEGSWGAHSPLHF	TRBJ1-6	.	many	TRBV2
TGTGCCAGTAGCGTCGACAGCTTCTATGGCTACACCTTC	CASSVDSFYGYTF	TRBJ1-2	.	.	TRBV19
TGTGCCAGCAGCTCCCTCTCACGTGAGCAGTACTTC	CASSSLSREQYF	TRBJ2-7	.	.	TRBV7-9
TGTGCCACCAGCAGGACTGGACGCACAGATACGCAGTATTTT	CATSRTGRTDTQYF	TRBJ2-3	.	.	TRBV15
TGCGCCAGCAGCTTGACAGATGAGCAGTTCTTC	CASSLTDEQFF	TRBJ2-1	.	few	TRBV5-1
TGTGCCACCAGCCCTCGGGACAGGGGAGGCTATGGCTACACCTTC	CATSPRDRGGYGYTF	TRBJ1-2	TRBD1	.	TRBV15
TGTGCCAGCACCCTGAATGAGGGAGGATCCTACGAGCAGTACTTC	CASTLNEGGSYEQYF	TRBJ2-7	.	many	TRBV6-1
TGTGCCACCAGCTTACAGGGGACAGATACGCAGTATTTT	CATSLQGTDTQYF	TRBJ2-3	TRBD1	.	TRBV15
TGTGCCAGCAGTTTAGATGGACTAGGGGACAATGAGCAGTTCTTC	CASSLDGLGDNEQFF	TRBJ2-1	TRBD2	once	TRBV11-1
TGTGCCAGCAGCTTAATCGGAGGGAGCACTGAAGCTTTCTTT	CASSLIGGSTEAFF	TRBJ1-1	.	.	TRBV7-3
TGCAGTGCTAGATTGGCCGCCTACGAGCAGTACTTC	CSARLAAYEQYF	TRBJ2-7	.	.	TRBV20-1
TGTGCCAGCAGTGTGAGCGTCGCGAACACCGGGGAGCTGTTTTTT	CASSVSVANTGELFF	TRBJ2-2	.	.	TRBV6-4
TGTGCCAGCAGTTACTCTTTGGACAAAGCCACTGAAGCTTTCTTT	CASSYSLDKATEAFF	TRBJ1-1	.	many	TRBV6-5
TGTGCCAGCAGCTTAGCGTCTGACAGGTTATGGGTTGGCTACACCTTC	CASSLASDRLWVGYTF	TRBJ1-2	.	.	TRBV7-2
TGTGCCAGCAGCGTAGGCAGGGCAATGAACACTGAAGCTTTCTTT	CASSVGRAMNTEAFF	TRBJ1-1	.	many	TRBV9
TGTGCCAGCAGCCATGGATCGTACAACGAGCAGTACTTC	CASSHGSYNEQYF	TRBJ2-7	.	many	TRBV6-1
TGTGCCCTCTCGACAGGGGTCGGGGAGACCCAGTACTTC	CALSTGVGETQYF	TRBJ2-5	TRBD1	.	TRBV10-3
TGTGCCAGCAGCTTATTCGGGGGGTTCACCGGGGAGCTGTTTTTT	CASSLFGGFTGELFF	TRBJ2-2	TRBD2	many	TRBV7-9
TGTGCCAGTAGTATTCGGCCCCAACGTAATTCACCCCTCCACTTT	CASSIRPQRNSPLHF	TRBJ1-6	.	.	TRBV19
TGCAGCGTAAGGAGCGGGACTACAGATACGCAGTATTTT	CSVRSGTTDTQYF	TRBJ2-3	TRBD2	.	TRBV29-1
TGTGCCAGCTCCCCACGACCATCCTACGAGCAGTACTTC	CASSPRPSYEQYF	TRBJ2-7	.	many	TRBV18
TGTGCCAGCAGCTACCCCGGGGGTCCTAATGAAAAACTGTTTTTT	CASSYPGGPNEKLFF	TRBJ1-4	.	many	TRBV7-8